This TCR beta chain was sequenced during a study of T cells in Graves' hyperthyroidism and ophthalmopathy. Points from the study as a whole: Ophthalmopathy cases were set apart from stable hyperthyroidism by a 13 V-J model.

Graves' hyperthyroidism showing no ophthalmopathy progression within 18 months was considered stable. Newly diagnosed hyperthyroidism patients aged 18 to 65 years had disease lasting under 2 months. Each diagnosis was grounded in clinical symptoms, serum thyroxine and TRAb, thyroid ultrasound, and orbital computed tomography. This clonotype was counted many times. The antigen remains undetermined. TCR beta CDR3 region amplification was performed from RNA transcripts. HTBI primers drove first-round RT-PCR of the TCR CDR3. TCRdb analysed the multiplex PCR reads with MiXCR anew, one entry per CDR3 protein. This sample has around 350,000 distinct CDR3 sequences; about 13% occur once, and the top ten carry 9.2%. Sequencing used blood. This TCR was sampled from a woman under 30 with Graves' hyperthyroidism.

CDR3 in amino acids: CSVIGTGGSEAFF. CDR3 DNA sequence: TGCAGCGTTATTGGGACAGGGGGTTCTGAAGCTTTCTTT. This sequence joins TRBV29-1 and TRBJ1-1; 11 nucleotides align to TRBD1. Germline V gene sequence: CDR1 SQVTM, CDR2 ANQGSEA. CDR3 length equals 13 residues. Losses at the gene ends were 5 bases for V and 6 bases for J; bases not matched to a gene: 5.